This TCR beta chain was identified in a study of T cell repertoires in cytomegalovirus infection. This clonotype has at least ten counts. J was trimmed by 5 bases and V by 5 bases; bases with no gene match: 12. CDR3 length: 16 amino acids. Per the germline V gene, CDR1 is SGHTA and CDR2 is FQGNSA. TCRdb fed the reads into MiXCR, producing one record per CDR3 protein. The sample includes under 200,000 distinct CDR3 sequences, approximately 17% seen only once; the top ten take roughly a sixth. The sample comprised CD8+ T cells from PBMCs. This TCR came from a human donor in good health (CMV status not recorded). Some clones in this sample may be carry-over from other donors' samples. The rearrangement links TRBV7-2 to TRBJ2-7; the match to TRBD1 covers 10 bases. CDR3 nucleotide sequence: TGTGCCAGCAGCCCCGCAGACAGGGGGCGATGGGACGAGCAGTACTTC. Its translation: CASSPADRGRWDEQYF. Complete variable domain (other parts from reference TRBV7-2 and TRBJ2-7): GAGVSQSPSNKVTEKGKDVELRCDPISGHTALYWYRQSLGQGLEFLIYFQGNSAPDKSGLPSDRFSAERTGGSVSTLTIQRTQQEDSAVYLCASSPADRGRWDEQYFGPGTRLTVT.